These 7 T cell receptor beta chains share one sample of origin, sequenced in a study of CD8+ T cells in alopecia areata. Extracted RNA was reverse transcribed, and the resulting cDNA served as sequencing template. Clones were read by immunoSEQ multiplex PCR, and TCRdb kept only the in-frame ones, dropping some. Here the sample spans about 120,000 clones, around 60% being singletons. As for treatment: oral pan-JAK inhibitor, 5-10 mg twice daily. Here the sequenced sample was CD4+ T cells sorted from blood, taken at week 4, from a patient treated with tofacitinib. These receptors all stem from a human donor with alopecia areata.

This rearrangement joins TRBV7-9 to TRBJ2-6, with a tentative D call TRBD1 (5 bases). With 2 bases removed from V and 4 bases from J, the gap between germline ends came to 9 bases. The CDR3 covers 15 residues. Germline CDR1 reads SEHNR; CDR2 reads FQNEAQ (reference sequence). CDR3 bases: TGTGCCAGCAGCTTATTTGGGGCCGGGGCCAACGTCCTGACTTTC. This gives the protein CASSLFGAGANVLTF.

This chain links TRBV18 with TRBJ1-1; D gene uncertain. V gave up 2 bases and J gave up 7 bases, with 8 bases separating them. The CDR3 runs 12 residues. Germline V gives CDR1 KGHSH, CDR2 LQKENI. In nucleotides, the CDR3 is TGTGCCAGCTCACCAATCGGCGTTGAAGCTTTCTTT. Its protein is CASSPIGVEAFF.

This clone occurred a few times. The V gene is TRBV6-5, the J gene TRBJ2-5; 11 bases align to TRBD2. Germline CDR1 is MNHEY and CDR2 is SVGAGI. V lost 5 bases, J lost 2 bases, and 1 base stayed unmatched. The CDR3 consists of 14 residues. CDR3 protein: CASSIAGGQETQYF. CDR3 sequence (DNA): TGTGCCAGCAGTATAGCGGGAGGGCAAGAGACCCAGTACTTC.

This clone was seen a few times. The chain couples TRBV29-1 to TRBJ1-5; D not resolved. Germline loops: CDR1 SQVTM, CDR2 ANQGSEA. Trimming removed 4 bases at V and 1 base at J, with 8 bases between. CDR3 size: 13 residues. The CDR3 nucleotides are TGCAGCGTTGCCCGCAGCAGCAATCAGCCCCAGCATTTT. Translation gives CSVARSSNQPQHF.

The chain joins TRBV29-1 to TRBJ2-3; tentative D call: TRBD2 (5 bases). This CDR3 has 13 residues. Germline assignment: CDR1 SQVTM and CDR2 ANQGSEA. Trimming took 4 bases from V and 2 from J, leaving 10 bases between them. The CDR3 DNA reads TGCAGCGTTGCTGGGCGGGCCACAGATACGCAGTATTTT. Protein sequence: CSVAGRATDTQYF.

The V and J genes are TRBV5-6 and TRBJ2-7; 12 nucleotides match TRBD2. The CDR3 contains 14 residues. The ends lost 0 bases at V and 7 bases at J; junction bases unmatched: 2. Germline CDR1 reads SGHDT; CDR2 reads YYEEEE. The CDR3 spells CASSLGLAGDEQYF. The CDR3 nucleotides read TGTGCCAGCAGCTTGGGACTAGCGGGGGATGAGCAGTACTTC.

The V call is TRBV2, the J call TRBJ1-1, with a possible D match to TRBD1 (5 bases). The CDR3 length is 15 residues. V shed 2 bases and J shed 2 bases, with 12 bases lying between them. CDR1 is SNHLY and CDR2 is FYNNEI in the germline V gene. The CDR3 here is CASSESRQTNTEAFF. CDR3 in DNA: TGTGCCAGCAGTGAAAGTCGACAGACCAACACTGAAGCTTTCTTT.